Below, 25 T cell receptor beta chains from the same sample are listed, as sequenced in a study of blood T cells in healthy people across ages (dated by TCRdb to the mid-2010s). Library preparation used 5' RACE. Sequencing was carried out with an Illumina HiSeq 2500. A second PCR of about 7 to 12 cycles was run with a J-beta primer mix and a sample-barcoded 5' primer. Clones were called with MiXCR by TCRdb after fastp trimmed the public reads at Q25, and only in-frame beta chains were retained. Each record represents a unique CDR3 protein, reported with the most common genes and DNA among its rows. Recorded for this sample are about 1.7 million distinct CDR3 sequences; roughly 28% of them occurred a single time. 7.7% of the sample rests with the top ten. Sequenced sample: blood. The receptor set was obtained from a woman aged 25 to 39 in good health.

The chain carries TRBV18 and TRBJ2-1; 9 nucleotides align to TRBD2. Looked up from germline, CDR1 is KGHSH and CDR2 is LQKENI. The CDR3 is 14 residues long. V shed 3 bases and J 7 bases; nucleotides not matched to a gene: 4. In DNA, the CDR3 is TGTGCCAGCTCACCTGGGACTAGCAAGAATGAGCAGTTCTTC. This gives the protein CASSPGTSKNEQFF.

V and J are TRBV3-1 and TRBJ1-4; 7 bases fit TRBD1. The junction had 6 bases not matched to a gene; V was cut back by 0 bases and J by 8 bases. The CDR3 spans 15 residues. Per the germline V gene, CDR1 is LGHDT and CDR2 is YNNKEL (reference sequence). The CDR3 DNA reads TGTGCCAGCAGCCAAGATGGCAGGGGGGTAGAAAAACTGTTTTTT. Translated: CASSQDGRGVEKLFF.

This clonotype came up a few times. The V gene is TRBV5-1, the J gene TRBJ1-2; possible D gene TRBD1, 6 bases. The V end was cut by 4 bases, the J end by 1 base, with 11 bases between. Germline CDR1 SGHRS, CDR2 YFSETQ. The CDR3 runs 14 residues. DNA of the CDR3: TGCGCCAGCAGCAAGGACAGCTTTAACTATGGCTACACCTTC. As protein: CASSKDSFNYGYTF.

With respect to this clonotype: A much larger clone differs from this one at a single base, so this may be a read error. CDR3 DNA sequence: TGCGCCACACCATCCGGACTAGCTAGCACAGATACGCAGTATTTT. Translated: CATPSGLASTDTQYF. The chain is built from TRBV10-2 and TRBJ2-3; TRBD2 matches 8 bases. CDR3 size: 15 residues. Germline lookup yields CDR1 WSHSY and CDR2 SAAADI. After removal of 10 bases from V and 0 bases from J, the junction contained 9 bases not matched to a gene.

The J gene is TRBJ1-6, the V gene TRBV27, with D unresolved. Germline V lookup: CDR1 MNHEY, CDR2 SMNVEV (reference sequence). V was trimmed by 4 bases and J by 12 bases, leaving 10 bases between them. The CDR3 spans 12 residues. In DNA, the CDR3 is TGTGCCAGCAGTTCCGCAGGTCTACCCCTCCACTTT. This codes for CASSSAGLPLHF.

This clonotype turned up a few times. The V call is TRBV20-1, the J call TRBJ2-1; D gene ambiguous. CDR1 DFQATT and CDR2 SNEGSKA come from the germline V gene (reference sequence). The CDR3 is 12 amino acids. The V end was cut by 6 bases, the J end by 4 bases, with 10 bases between. The CDR3 loop is CSAISGYNEQFF. The CDR3 DNA follows: TGCAGTGCGATTTCTGGGTACAATGAGCAGTTCTTC.

The chain couples TRBV2 to TRBJ2-4; D call uncertain. Germline V CDR1 and CDR2: SNHLY, FYNNEI. V dropped 7 bases and J dropped 0 bases, with 10 bases sitting between them. The CDR3 extends over 14 amino acids. This chain's CDR3 is CASMRDLAKNIQYF. The CDR3, as DNA: TGTGCCAGCATGCGAGATTTAGCCAAAAACATTCAGTACTTC.

The V gene is TRBV11-2, the J gene TRBJ2-5; D may be TRBD2 (5 bases). CDR3 length: 15 residues. The germline V and J ends were trimmed by 1 base and 9 bases, with 18 bases remaining between them. Germline CDR1 and CDR2: SGHAT and FQNNGV. CDR3 residues: CASSLGVASVWAQYF. The CDR3 region has the DNA TGTGCCAGCAGCTTAGGGGTAGCGTCCGTTTGGGCCCAGTACTTC.

A note on this clonotype: Relative to the germline gene, one junction end is altered; a read error may explain this. The chain carries TRBV6-2 or TRBV6-3 and TRBJ2-3, with unresolved D. This CDR3 region has 13 residues. Germline V gives CDR1 MNHEY, CDR2 SVGEGT. The DNA of the CDR3 is TGTGCCAGCAGGCTCCCTCCCACAGATACGCTGTATTTT. Amino acids: CASRLPPTDTLYF.

This clonotype showed up just a few times. The rearrangement joins TRBV7-9 to TRBJ1-4, with D perhaps matching TRBD1 (5 bases). The V and J ends lost 5 bases and 7 bases respectively, with 17 bases between them. Germline V gene lookup returns CDR1 SEHNR and CDR2 FQNEAQ (reference sequence). The CDR3 covers 15 residues. The CDR3 coding sequence is TGTGCCAGCAGCCCCTTTGGGGGACTGGGTGAAAAACTGTTTTTT. Translation: CASSPFGGLGEKLFF.

The chain is built from TRBV20-1 and TRBJ2-7; 11 bases agree with TRBD1. CDR1 and CDR2 (germline): DFQATT, SNEGSKA (reference sequence). This CDR3 spans 17 amino acids. The V gene end was trimmed by 0 bases and the J gene end by 6 bases; junction bases not matched to a gene: 13. The CDR3 DNA reads TGCAGTGCTAGAGATTTCGGGGCGGGACAGGGGGGACGCGAGCAGTACTTC. Amino acids: CSARDFGAGQGGREQYF.

This clonotype appeared a few times. The V and J genes are TRBV3-1 and TRBJ2-5; the D is unclear. Trimming removed 3 bases from V and 11 bases from J, with 10 bases in between. This CDR3 has 11 residues. CDR1 is LGHDT, CDR2 YNNKEL, per germline (reference sequence). The CDR3 nucleotides are TGTGCCAGCAGCCATTTGGGTGGGCAGTACTTC. This codes for CASSHLGGQYF.

Remarks on this clonotype: The junction and the germline gene differ at one end; a read error may be behind it. The V and J genes are TRBV12-3 or TRBV12-4 and TRBJ2-3, with 9 bases fitting TRBD1. The CDR3 contains 16 residues. The CDR3, as DNA: TGTGCCAGCAGCTTTGGAACAGGGGGCGCTGGAGATGCGCAGTATTTT. This translates into CASSFGTGGAGDAQYF.

The rearrangement uses TRBV28 and TRBJ2-4; TRBD1 matches 9 bases. Gene TRBJ2-5 matches the end of the DNA better, so the J call may be wrong. The CDR3 consists of 15 residues. Looked up from germline, CDR1 is MDHEN and CDR2 is SYDVKM. In nucleotides, the CDR3 is TGTGCCAGCAGCCCCCAAGGGACAGGGCTAGAGACCCAGTACTTC. Its translation: CASSPQGTGLETQYF.

CDR3 in amino acids: CASSQGRRSWGYNEQFF. The CDR3 DNA follows: TGTGCCAGCAGCCAAGGCCGTAGATCCTGGGGTTACAATGAGCAGTTCTTC. The V gene is TRBV14, the J gene TRBJ2-1; D gene unclear. Per the germline V gene, CDR1 is SGHDN and CDR2 is FVKESK. V was clipped by 1 base and J by 4 bases, with 17 bases between them. The length of the CDR3 is 17 residues.

The rearrangement uses TRBV12-3 or TRBV12-4 and TRBJ2-7; tentatively, D is TRBD1 (6 bases). The CDR3 runs to 15 residues. The ends were cut back, 5 bases at V and 1 base at J, with 15 bases in the middle. CDR3 in amino acids: CASSHHRAGSYEQYF. In nucleotides, the CDR3 is TGTGCCAGCAGTCATCACAGGGCAGGGTCCTACGAGCAGTACTTC.

This clonotype was picked up many times. The chain recombines TRBV28 with TRBJ2-5; 9 bases are a match to TRBD2. Per the germline V gene, CDR1 is MDHEN and CDR2 is SYDVKM. The ends lost 2 bases at V and 6 bases at J; junction bases unmatched: 10. The CDR3 covers 16 residues. This chain's CDR3 is CASSLGSASGIKTQYF. For the CDR3, the DNA is TGTGCCAGCAGTTTAGGGAGCGCTAGCGGGATAAAGACCCAGTACTTC.

This clonotype was seen ten or more times. The genes are TRBV30 and TRBJ2-6; TRBD1 might be the D (5 bases). The CDR3 is 16 residues long. Trimming removed 0 bases at V and 1 base at J, with 10 bases between. Germline V lookup: CDR1 GTSNPN, CDR2 SVGIG (reference sequence). The CDR3 region is CAWSVLRGSGANVLTF. Written as DNA, the CDR3 is TGTGCCTGGAGTGTACTTAGGGGTTCTGGGGCCAACGTCCTGACTTTC.

As concerns this clonotype: Just one base apart from a much larger clone, this may be a read error. This chain links TRBV4-1 with TRBJ2-7; TRBD2 might be the D (5 bases). CDR1 is MGHRA and CDR2 is YSYEKL in the germline V gene. The V gene lost 11 bases and the J gene lost 10 bases, with 18 bases spanning the gap. This CDR3 comprises 11 residues. The CDR3 DNA is TGCGCCCGGACGGGGTTGGGATCTCAGTACTTC. Translation gives CARTGLGSQYF.

The chain combines TRBV6-1 with TRBJ2-7, with a possible D match to TRBD1 (6 bases). Trimming shortened V by 9 bases and J by 3 bases, and 24 bases separated the two germline ends. Germline V gene data show CDR1 as MNHNS and CDR2 as SASEGT. The CDR3 contains 16 residues. The CDR3 sequence is CASSTLVWTADYEQYF. The DNA for the CDR3 is TGTGCCAGTAGCACCCTCGTCTGGACAGCCGACTACGAGCAGTACTTC.

This clonotype was counted ten times or more. V usage is TRBV2 and J usage is TRBJ2-7, with 8 bases aligning to TRBD1. The CDR3 is made up of 14 amino acids. V lost 1 base, J lost 2 bases, and 1 base stayed unmatched. Looked up from germline, CDR1 is SNHLY and CDR2 is FYNNEI. The CDR3 DNA follows: TGTGCCAGCAGTGAAGGGACAGGGACCTACGAGCAGTACTTC. It codes for CASSEGTGTYEQYF.

The table lists this clonotype with a few counts. The V and J genes are TRBV28 and TRBJ2-1; 7 bases align to TRBD2. The germline V gene has CDR1 MDHEN and CDR2 SYDVKM. The CDR3 is 12 residues long. The V gene end was trimmed by 4 bases and the J gene end by 15 bases; junction bases not matched to a gene: 9. The CDR3 loop is CASSSPPGLRFF. In DNA form, the CDR3 reads TGTGCCAGCAGTTCGCCCCCGGGACTAAGGTTCTTC.

The rearrangement uses TRBV6-5 and TRBJ2-7; perhaps TRBD2 as D (6 bases). This CDR3 contains 13 residues. From germline, CDR1 is MNHEY and CDR2 SVGAGI. The ends were cut back, 2 bases at V and 6 bases at J, with 11 bases in the middle. CDR3 bases: TGTGCCAGCAGTTACCTGGGACTTTCCGAGCAGTACTTC. Translating gives CASSYLGLSEQYF.

On this clonotype: In this CDR3 the conserved last residue, phenylalanine or tryptophan, is missing, so a read error is likely. The chain joins TRBV20-1 to TRBJ2-1; TRBD1 agrees at 9 bases. Unmatched junction bases numbered 5, after V lost 2 bases and J lost 3 bases. This CDR3 contains 15 residues. Germline V CDR1 and CDR2: DFQATT, SNEGSKA (reference sequence). DNA for the CDR3: TGCAGTGCTAGACACCCGGGACAGGGCTACAATGAGCAGTTCGTC. It codes for CSARHPGQGYNEQFV.

This chain connects TRBV12-5 to TRBJ2-5; the D is unclear. The CDR3 runs to 13 residues. The V and J ends lost 1 base and 3 bases respectively, with 6 bases between them. Germline V gene lookup returns CDR1 LGHNT and CDR2 FRNRAP. This CDR3 reads CASGLGREETQYF. The CDR3, as DNA: TGTGCTAGTGGTTTGGGCCGGGAAGAGACCCAGTACTTC.